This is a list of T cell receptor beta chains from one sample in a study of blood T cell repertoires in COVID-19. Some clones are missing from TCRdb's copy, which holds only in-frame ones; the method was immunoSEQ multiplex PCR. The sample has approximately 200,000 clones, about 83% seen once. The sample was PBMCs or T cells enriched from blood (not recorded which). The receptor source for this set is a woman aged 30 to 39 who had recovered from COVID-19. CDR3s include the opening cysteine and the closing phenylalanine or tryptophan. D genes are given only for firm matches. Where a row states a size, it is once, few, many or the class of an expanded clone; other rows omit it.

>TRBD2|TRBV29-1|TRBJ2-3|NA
CSVGLAESTDTQYF
TGCAGCGTTGGACTAGCGGAAAGCACAGATACGCAGTATTTT
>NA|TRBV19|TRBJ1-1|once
CASSPQAQKNTEAFF
TGTGCCAGTAGTCCCCAGGCGCAGAAGAACACTGAAGCTTTCTTT
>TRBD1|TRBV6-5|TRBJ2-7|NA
CASSYSRQGFYEQYF
TGTGCCAGCAGTTACTCGAGACAGGGGTTCTACGAGCAGTACTTC
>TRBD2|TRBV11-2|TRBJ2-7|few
CASSPGTSGYEQYF
TGTGCCAGCAGCCCGGGGACTAGTGGCTACGAGCAGTACTTC
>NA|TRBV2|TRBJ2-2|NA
CASRAGQYTGELFF
TGTGCCAGCAGAGCCGGACAGTACACCGGGGAGCTGTTTTTT
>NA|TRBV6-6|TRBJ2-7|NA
CASSPPDSFGYEQYF
TGTGCCAGCAGTCCCCCGGACAGCTTCGGGTACGAGCAGTACTTC
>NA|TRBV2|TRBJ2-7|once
CASRDSYEQYF
TGTGCCAGCCGGGACTCCTACGAGCAGTACTTC
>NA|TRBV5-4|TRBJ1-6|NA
CASSREEGSPLHF
TGTGCCAGCAGCCGGGAGGAAGGATCACCCCTCCACTTT
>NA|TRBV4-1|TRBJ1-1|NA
CASSQGTARASGAFF
TGCGCCAGCAGCCAAGGTACCGCGAGGGCCAGTGGGGCTTTCTTT
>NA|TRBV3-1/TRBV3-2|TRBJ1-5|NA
CASSQEGGGSNQPQHF
TGTGCCAGCAGCCAAGAAGGGGGGGGATCCAATCAGCCCCAGCATTTT
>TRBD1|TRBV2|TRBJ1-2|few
CASSGTGAYGYTF
TGTGCCAGCAGTGGTACAGGGGCCTATGGCTACACCTTC
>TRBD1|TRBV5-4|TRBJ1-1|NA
CASSLGQGVFTEAFF
TGTGCCAGCAGCTTGGGACAGGGGGTTTTTACTGAAGCTTTCTTT
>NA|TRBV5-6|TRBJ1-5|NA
CASSFTPTSYSNQPQHF
TGTGCCAGCAGCTTTACCCCCACGTCCTATAGCAATCAGCCCCAGCATTTT
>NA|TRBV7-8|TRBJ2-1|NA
CASSLFPSFRSSYNEQFF
TGTGCCAGCAGCTTATTCCCTTCGTTCCGGAGCTCCTACAATGAGCAGTTCTTC
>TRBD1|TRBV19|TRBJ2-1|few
CASSIQQGMSYNEQFF
TGTGCCAGTAGTATCCAACAGGGGATGTCCTACAATGAGCAGTTCTTC
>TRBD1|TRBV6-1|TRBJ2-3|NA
CASSVGTGAFSDTQYF
TGTGCCAGCAGTGTAGGGACAGGGGCTTTCTCAGATACGCAGTATTTT
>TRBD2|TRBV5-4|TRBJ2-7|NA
CASSSGTSGSTYEQYF
TGTGCCAGCAGCTCGGGGACTAGCGGGAGTACGTACGAGCAGTACTTC
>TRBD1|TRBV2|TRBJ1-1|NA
CASVLGQEETEAFF
TGTGCCAGCGTCCTGGGACAGGAGGAAACTGAAGCTTTCTTT